These 24 T cell receptor beta chains came from one sample sequenced in a study of chemoradiotherapy in HPV16-positive cancers. Using immunoSEQ multiplex PCR, the repertoire was profiled, and TCRdb retains in-frame clones only, with some absent. Among almost 800 clones listed, less than 75% were seen once. This sample comprised tumor tissue, obtained from a patient who underwent chemoradiotherapy. The receptor set was obtained from a human donor with HPV-associated anogenital cancer.

Within the sample, this clone is hyperexpanded. This chain joins TRBV4-1 and TRBJ2-7; maybe TRBD2 (6 bases). Between the trimmed V and J ends, which lost 0 bases and 3 bases, there was a span of 9 bases. The germline V gene encodes CDR1 MGHRA and CDR2 YSYEKL. This CDR3 contains 14 residues. CDR3 sequence reads: CASSQEGTDYEQYF. The CDR3, as DNA: TGCGCCAGCAGCCAAGAGGGGACTGACTACGAGCAGTACTTC.

This chain joins TRBV13 and TRBJ2-3; the D gene is possibly TRBD1 (6 bases). The CDR3 spans 13 residues. Trimming took off 9 bases at V and 2 bases at J, with 12 bases between the two ends. Germline V gives CDR1 PRHDT, CDR2 FYEKMQ (reference sequence). The CDR3 region is CASRGKPTDTQYF. DNA of the CDR3: TGTGCCAGTAGGGGGAAGCCCACAGATACGCAGTATTTT. Full variable domain (missing parts from reference TRBV13 and TRBJ2-3): AAGVIQSPRHLIKEKRETATLKCYPIPRHDTVYWYQQGPGQDPQFLISFYEKMQSDKGSIPDRFSAQQFSDYHSELNMSSLELGDSALYFCASRGKPTDTQYFGPGTRLTVL.

This clone is judged large. A junction boundary mismatches the germline segment, possibly from a read error. This rearrangement joins TRBV2 to TRBJ1-2; D unresolved. This CDR3 is built from 12 residues. Germline lookup yields CDR1 SNHLY and CDR2 FYNNEI. The CDR3 DNA sequence: TGCGCCACGGGTACTCCTACCTATGGCTACACCTTC. Translation: CATGTPTYGYTF.

V gene TRBV11-1 combines with J gene TRBJ1-1; the D gene is possibly TRBD1 (5 bases). The CDR3 is made up of 18 amino acids. The V end lost 5 bases, the J end lost 1 base, and 23 bases lay between the germline ends. CDR1 SGHAT and CDR2 FQDESV come from the germline V gene (reference sequence). This chain's CDR3 is CASSPGSRANIPNTEAFF. The CDR3 coding sequence is TGTGCCAGCAGCCCGGGGAGCAGGGCGAACATCCCGAACACTGAAGCTTTCTTT.

By sample fraction, this clone is hyperexpanded. The rearrangement joins TRBV27 to TRBJ1-2; unclear D gene. Germline-derived CDR1 and CDR2 are MNHEY and SMNVEV (reference sequence). The ends were cut back, 10 bases at V and 5 bases at J, with 17 bases in the middle. The CDR3 length is 13 residues. The CDR3 sequence is CATREARGYGYTF. Here the CDR3 DNA reads TGTGCCACCCGGGAGGCTCGGGGATATGGCTACACCTTC.

The CDR3 region is CASSLGRGQPKEETQYF. For the CDR3, the DNA is TGTGCCAGCAGCTTAGGAAGAGGTCAGCCAAAAGAAGAGACCCAGTACTTC. The chain couples TRBV7-9 to TRBJ2-5; D remains ambiguous. Germline CDR1 SEHNR, CDR2 FQNEAQ (reference sequence). The CDR3 has 17 residues. The V gene lost 1 base and the J gene lost 3 bases, with 18 bases spanning the gap.

V is TRBV25-1 and J is TRBJ1-1, with unresolved D. The V gene's germline CDR1 is MGHDK and CDR2 SYGVNS. The CDR3 has 12 amino acids. The V end was cut by 11 bases, the J end by 2 bases, with 12 bases between. DNA for the CDR3: TGTGCCGTCGGGTCCCCCAACACTGAAGCTTTCTTT. Its translation: CAVGSPNTEAFF.

The chain employs TRBV5-1 and TRBJ1-4; D not certain. Trimming cost V 0 bases and J 5 bases, with 5 bases left between them. From germline, CDR1 is SGHRS and CDR2 YFSETQ. The CDR3 totals 13 residues. The CDR3 is CASSLAGNEKLFF. In nucleotides, the CDR3 is TGCGCCAGCAGCTTGGCCGGAAATGAAAAACTGTTTTTT.

V gene TRBV6-5 combines with J gene TRBJ2-5, with TRBD1 as a possible D gene (8 bases). The CDR3 loop spans 15 amino acids. V lost 4 bases to trimming and J lost 7 bases, with 19 bases between them. The germline CDR1 and CDR2 sequences are MNHEY and SVGAGI. The CDR3 DNA sequence: TGTGCCAGCAGTTCGTCAACAGGGGGAGGGGGGACCCAGTACTTC. Its translation is CASSSSTGGGGTQYF.

The V call is TRBV28, the J call TRBJ2-7; D unresolved. Between the trimmed V and J ends, which lost 2 bases and 0 bases, there was a span of 8 bases. Looked up from germline, CDR1 is MDHEN and CDR2 is SYDVKM. The length of the CDR3 is 14 residues. The CDR3, as DNA: TGTGCCAGCAGTTTAACACAGCCCTCCTACGAGCAGTACTTC. Its translation: CASSLTQPSYEQYF.

This sequence joins TRBV15 and TRBJ2-1, with 10 bases fitting TRBD2. Germline V gene sequence: CDR1 LNHNV, CDR2 YYDKDF (reference sequence). The V segment lost 0 bases and the J segment 0 bases; nucleotides outside the gene matches: 5. The CDR3 extends over 18 amino acids. CDR3 loop: CATSRDRPSGSSYNEQFF. CDR3 DNA: TGTGCCACCAGCAGAGATCGTCCTAGCGGGAGCTCCTACAATGAGCAGTTCTTC.

This sequence joins TRBV11-2 and TRBJ2-5, with D possibly being TRBD1 or TRBD2 (6 bases each). Between the trimmed V and J ends, which lost 5 bases and 0 bases, there was a span of 16 bases. This CDR3 comprises 16 residues. The germline gives CDR1 SGHAT, CDR2 FQNNGV. CDR3 sequence reads: CASSLQGRGYQETQYF. CDR3 bases: TGTGCCAGCAGCCTACAGGGTCGGGGGTACCAAGAGACCCAGTACTTC.

The chain recombines TRBV2 with TRBJ2-5; 12 positions match TRBD2. The CDR3 consists of 16 residues. Trimming removed 6 bases from V and 3 bases from J; junction bases left unmatched: 8. Germline V CDR1 and CDR2: SNHLY, FYNNEI. As DNA, the CDR3 is TGTGCCAGCAGGGGGTGGACTAGCGGGGCGAAAGAGACCCAGTACTTC. Its protein product is CASRGWTSGAKETQYF. Full variable domain (rest looked up from reference TRBV2 and TRBJ2-5): EPEVTQTPSHQVTQMGQEVILRCVPISNHLYFYWYRQILGQKVEFLVSFYNNEISEKSEIFDDQFSVERPDGSNFTLKIRSTKLEDSAMYFCASRGWTSGAKETQYFGPGTRLLVL.

This clone was recorded only once. CDR3 DNA: TGTGCCAGCACTAGGACTCTAGGGGAAGAGACCCAGTACTTC. Its protein is CASTRTLGEETQYF. V gene TRBV13 combines with J gene TRBJ2-5; the D call may be TRBD1 or TRBD2 (5 bases each). Germline CDR1 reads PRHDT; CDR2 reads FYEKMQ (reference sequence). The ends were cut back, 7 bases at V and 3 bases at J, with 15 bases in the middle. The CDR3 sequence is 14 residues long.

Written as DNA, the CDR3 is TGTGCCAGCAGCCCATGGGGGGCGCCGGGAAACACCATATATTTT. It codes for CASSPWGAPGNTIYF. This chain joins TRBV11-2 and TRBJ1-3, with D tentatively TRBD1 (6 bases). The germline V gene has CDR1 SGHAT and CDR2 FQNNGV. This CDR3 contains 15 residues. Trimming pared 5 bases from V and 4 bases from J, leaving 15 bases between.

This clone was found once. DNA for the CDR3: TGTGCCACCAGCAGGGACAGGGGCACAGATACGCAGTATTTT. The encoded protein is CATSRDRGTDTQYF. V and J are TRBV15 and TRBJ2-3, with TRBD1 matching over 8 bases. The V gene end was trimmed by 3 bases and the J gene end by 1 base; junction bases not matched to a gene: 0. The germline V gene has CDR1 LNHNV and CDR2 YYDKDF (reference sequence). The CDR3 is 14 amino acids.

This clone was observed a few times. The genes are TRBV2 and TRBJ2-7; 7 bases map to TRBD1. Germline values: CDR1 SNHLY, CDR2 FYNNEI. V lost 8 bases and J lost 6; bases outside the gene matches: 4. There are 11 residues in the CDR3. DNA for the CDR3: TGTGCCAGCCAGACAGGGAGCGAGCAGTACTTC. Amino acids: CASQTGSEQYF.

The rearrangement links TRBV19 to TRBJ2-5, with D possibly being TRBD1 (6 bases). Trimming stripped 9 bases from V and 2 bases from J, with 16 bases between. The CDR3 totals 14 residues. Germline CDR1 is LNHDA and CDR2 is SQIVND (reference sequence). CDR3 sequence (DNA): TGTGCCAGCAAAGGTGGTAGGGGGCAAGAGACCCAGTACTTC. Protein sequence: CASKGGRGQETQYF.

The rearrangement joins TRBV4-1 to TRBJ1-2; TRBD1 might be the D (6 bases). V dropped 1 base and J dropped 4 bases, with 13 bases sitting between them. The germline V gene encodes CDR1 MGHRA and CDR2 YSYEKL. The CDR3 length is 15 residues. CDR3 bases: TGCGCCAGCAGCCAAGTATTAGGAGGGGGCTATGGCTACACCTTC. Residues: CASSQVLGGGYGYTF.

This clone was picked up one time. The J gene is TRBJ2-5, the V gene TRBV28, with TRBD2 identical over 15 bases. This CDR3 is 18 amino acids long. In germline, CDR1 is MDHEN, CDR2 SYDVKM. V dropped 5 bases and J dropped 1; count of bases not matched to a gene: 8. The CDR3 loop reads CASSPLGLAGGAQETQYF. Written as DNA, the CDR3 is TGTGCCAGCAGTCCCCTGGGACTAGCGGGGGGCGCCCAAGAGACCCAGTACTTC.

The CDR3 DNA reads as TGTGCCAGTAGTGTACAGGGGGGGTTTGGAGATGAGCAGTTCTTC. Encoded protein: CASSVQGGFGDEQFF. The chain has TRBV19 and TRBJ2-1, with D possibly TRBD1 on 8 matching bases. Trimming took off 5 bases at V and 8 bases at J, with 19 bases between the two ends. This CDR3 contains 15 residues. Germline V gives CDR1 LNHDA, CDR2 SQIVND (reference sequence).

The CDR3 coding sequence is TGCAGCGGAAAGGCTGGAAACACCATATATTTT. Its protein is CSGKAGNTIYF. This chain joins TRBV29-1 and TRBJ1-3; D remains ambiguous. This CDR3 region has 11 residues. Germline values: CDR1 SQVTM, CDR2 ANQGSEA. Trimming shortened V by 7 bases and J by 2 bases, and 6 bases separated the two germline ends. The full variable domain, completed using reference TRBV29-1 and TRBJ1-3, is SAVISQKPSRDICQRGTSLTIQCQVDSQVTMMFWYRQQPGQSLTLIATANQGSEATYESGFVIDKFPISRPNLTFSTLTVSNMSPEDSSIYLCSGKAGNTIYFGEGSWLTVV.

The V gene is TRBV6-1, the J gene TRBJ1-2; D unclear. V shed 2 bases and J shed 4 bases, with 11 bases lying between them. The CDR3 contains 14 residues. Per the germline V gene, CDR1 is MNHNS and CDR2 is SASEGT. CDR3 coding DNA: TGTGCCAGCAGTGAAATTCGAGGACCCTATGGCTACACCTTC. Amino acid sequence: CASSEIRGPYGYTF.

By proportion, this clone is large (0.1 to 1%). The chain carries TRBV19 and TRBJ1-5; 10 bases agree with TRBD1. The V segment lost 5 bases and the J segment 6 bases; nucleotides outside the gene matches: 7. This CDR3 has 15 amino acids. The germline CDR1 and CDR2 sequences are LNHDA and SQIVND (reference sequence). The DNA of the CDR3 is TGTGCCAGTAGTGAGACAGGGGGCGCGTTTCAGCCCCAGCATTTT. Protein sequence: CASSETGGAFQPQHF. Combining the CDR3 with reference TRBV19 and TRBJ1-5 gives the whole variable domain DGGITQSPKYLFRKEGQNVTLSCEQNLNHDAMYWYRQDPGQGLRLIYYSQIVNDFQKGDIAEGYSVSREKKESFPLTVTSAQKNPTAFYLCASSETGGAFQPQHFGDGTRLSIL.